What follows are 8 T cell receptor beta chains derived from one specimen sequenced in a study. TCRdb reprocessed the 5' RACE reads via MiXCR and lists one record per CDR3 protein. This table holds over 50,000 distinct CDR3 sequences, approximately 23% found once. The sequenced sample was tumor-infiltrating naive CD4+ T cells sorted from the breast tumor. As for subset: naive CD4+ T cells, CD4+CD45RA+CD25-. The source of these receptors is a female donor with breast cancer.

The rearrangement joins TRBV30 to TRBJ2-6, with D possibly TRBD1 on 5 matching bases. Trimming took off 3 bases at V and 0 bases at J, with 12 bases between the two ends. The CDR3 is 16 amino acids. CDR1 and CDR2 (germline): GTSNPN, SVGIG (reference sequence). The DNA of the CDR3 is TGTGCCTGGAGGAAGGAAAGGGGCTCTGGGGCCAACGTCCTGACTTTC. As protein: CAWRKERGSGANVLTF.

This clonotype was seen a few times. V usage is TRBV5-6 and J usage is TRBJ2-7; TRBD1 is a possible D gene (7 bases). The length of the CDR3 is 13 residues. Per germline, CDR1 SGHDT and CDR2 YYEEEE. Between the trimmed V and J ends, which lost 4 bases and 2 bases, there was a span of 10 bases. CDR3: CASSRRGAYEQYF. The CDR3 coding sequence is TGTGCCAGCAGCCGCAGGGGGGCCTACGAGCAGTACTTC.

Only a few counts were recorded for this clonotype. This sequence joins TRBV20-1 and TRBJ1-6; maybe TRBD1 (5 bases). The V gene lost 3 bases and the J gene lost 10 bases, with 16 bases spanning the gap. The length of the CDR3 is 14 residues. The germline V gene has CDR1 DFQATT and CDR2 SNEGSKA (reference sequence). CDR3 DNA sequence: TGCAGTGCTAGCTCAGGGATGGCAAAGTCACCCCTCCACTTT. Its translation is CSASSGMAKSPLHF.

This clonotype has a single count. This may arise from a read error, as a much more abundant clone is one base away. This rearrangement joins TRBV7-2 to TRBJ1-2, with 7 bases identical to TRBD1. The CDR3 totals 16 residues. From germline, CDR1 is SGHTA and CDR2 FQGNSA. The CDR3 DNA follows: TGTGCCGGCAGCTTAGGGGGCCAGACCCAGCGAGGAGGCTACACCTTC. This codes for CAGSLGGQTQRGGYTF.

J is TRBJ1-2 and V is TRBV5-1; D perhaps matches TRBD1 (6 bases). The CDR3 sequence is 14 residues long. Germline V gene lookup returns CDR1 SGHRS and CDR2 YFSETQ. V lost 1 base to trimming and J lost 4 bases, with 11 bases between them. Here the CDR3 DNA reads TGCGCCAGCAGCTTGCAACAGGACAGCTATGGCTACACCTTC. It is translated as CASSLQQDSYGYTF.

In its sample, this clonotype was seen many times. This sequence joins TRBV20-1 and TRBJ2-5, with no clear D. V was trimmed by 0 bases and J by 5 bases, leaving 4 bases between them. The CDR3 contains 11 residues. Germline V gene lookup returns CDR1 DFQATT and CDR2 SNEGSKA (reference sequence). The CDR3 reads CSAREGETQYF. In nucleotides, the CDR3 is TGCAGTGCTAGAGAGGGGGAGACCCAGTACTTC.

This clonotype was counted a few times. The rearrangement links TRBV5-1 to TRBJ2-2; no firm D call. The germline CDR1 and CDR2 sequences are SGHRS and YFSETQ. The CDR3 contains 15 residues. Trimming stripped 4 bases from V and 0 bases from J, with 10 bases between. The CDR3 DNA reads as TGCGCCAGCAGCACCATACAAACGAACACCGGGGAGCTGTTTTTT. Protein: CASSTIQTNTGELFF.

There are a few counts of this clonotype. DNA for the CDR3: TGTGCCAGCAGACGGGTAGGGGACTACGAGCAGTACTTC. This gives the protein CASRRVGDYEQYF. The chain carries TRBV12-3 or TRBV12-4 and TRBJ2-7; D may be TRBD1 (5 bases). The CDR3 has 13 residues. V lost 6 bases and J 3 bases, leaving 12 bases between the germline ends.